The 3 T cell receptor beta chains given below trace back to one sample, sequenced in a study of response to subunit inactivated influenza vaccine. TCRdb re-called the RT-PCR reads with MiXCR, one entry per CDR3 protein. The top ten clones hold approximately 6.5% of a sample with approximately 700,000 distinct CDR3 sequences, 11% to 15% of them seen once. Source: PBMCs from blood, taken around two weeks before vaccination. All receptors come from a man aged 45 to 65 who received an inactivated influenza vaccine.

The chain joins TRBV24-1 to TRBJ2-1; possibly TRBD1 for D (6 bases). Germline V gene lookup returns CDR1 KGHDR and CDR2 SFDVKD. The CDR3 runs to 14 residues. Trimming took off 3 bases at V and 7 bases at J, with 12 bases between the two ends. The DNA for the CDR3 is TGTGCCACCAGTGATAACAGGGTGATGAATGAGCAGTTCTTC. Its protein product is CATSDNRVMNEQFF.

This clonotype was seen many times. The DNA for the CDR3 is TGTGCCAGCAGCTTAGAAGCAGGGGGTGAGGAAAAACTGTTTTTT. It specifies CASSLEAGGEEKLFF. This chain joins TRBV11-2 and TRBJ1-4; 7 bases are a match to TRBD1. The CDR3 consists of 15 residues. The germline V gene encodes CDR1 SGHAT and CDR2 FQNNGV. The junction had 6 bases not matched to a gene; V was cut back by 0 bases and J by 8 bases.

This clonotype was detected many times. This CDR3 reads CASSERRGYTF. DNA for the CDR3: TGTGCCAGCAGCGAACGGCGAGGCTACACCTTC. V gene TRBV3-1 combines with J gene TRBJ1-2, with D uncertain. Per the germline V gene, CDR1 is LGHDT and CDR2 is YNNKEL (reference sequence). V was cut by 5 bases and J by 8 bases, with 9 bases left in between. There are 11 residues in the CDR3.